This T cell receptor (beta chain) was sequenced in a study of T cell responses to AZD1222 COVID-19 vaccine (dated by TCRdb to 2020 to 2022). Study-wide context: A total of 240 or so trial participants underwent TCR sequencing, of whom about 200 had received two doses of AZD1222 and some 26 had received two doses of the MenACWY control vaccine. Trial participants were enrolled by age into 18-55, 56-69 and 70-plus year subgroups, with about 150, 28 and 57 TCR-sequenced participants respectively. The investigation overall reported the following: The vaccine-associated CD4 TCRs covered the entire spike protein, and the dominant responses fell in regions 160-218 and 743-854. Conclusions about previously exposed vaccinees are limited, since just a handful of AZD1222 recipients were seropositive for SARS-CoV-2 at baseline. The 56-69-year group was small, and its depth increase did not reach significance, likely because of low power. No day 14 peak-response samples were available, so repertoires were characterized only after the peak T cell response. Nearly half of unique spike-specific TCRs reportedly recognized epitopes outside regions mutated in the B.1.351 and B.1.1.7 variants. Most participants were white British and females outnumbered males, and the authors suggested that clonal diversity may have been underestimated. After two AZD1222 doses, spike-specific TCR breadth and depth were significantly higher than at day 0 and than in MenACWY recipients.

The sample's time point, from its label and the paper: about 28 days (+/-7) after the second vaccine dose. AZD1222 recipients with second doses at about 4 weeks or about 12 weeks were pooled, because spike-specific TCR depth and breadth did not differ between schedules. The vaccinee samples were drawn from two UK trials, COV001 and COV002, one of which was a single-blind randomized controlled phase 2/3 trial testing AZD1222 (ChAdOx1 nCoV-19) in healthy adults. For TCRbeta chain sequencing, PBMC samples from trial participants were taken at day 0 and at day 28 after the second dose. In its sample, this clone was seen a few times. Its antigen is not yet known. No per-base quality is available; no much larger clone lies one base away. The CDR3 regions of human TCRbeta chains were subjected to immunosequencing. On the authors' methods: Repertoire TCRs were checked for matches against a reference library of SARS-CoV-2-specific TCRs that had been generated using the MIRA antigen-specificity platform. Breadth was defined as the fraction of unique TCRs that were SARS-CoV-2-associated, and depth was defined as the fraction of total T cells that were SARS-CoV-2-associated. Each spike-specific TCR was assigned to its reactive spike region and to a CD4 or CD8 class using the MIRA data. Log10-transformed breadth and depth values were compared by one-way ANOVA with Sidak's multiple comparisons tests. TCRdb mirrors the immuneACCESS table, restricted to in-frame sequences. Some clones are absent from its copies; in checked studies, under half trace to an unresolved V gene, and the reason for the others is unknown. Clone size and V and J calls were adopted from that table, with D and trimming inferred from the DNA. The sample has under 20,000 clones on record, around 80% of them singletons. The ten top clones hold approximately 15% of the sample.

The CDR1 and CDR2 encoded by the germline V gene are LGHNA and YSLEER. Relative to germline, V is missing 0 bases and J is missing 2 bases, with 3 bases of the junction outside any gene match. The CDR3 contains 15 residues, cysteine and phenylalanine counted. The only DNA kept is the CDR3, 45 bases in frame from the first base. The sequence joins TRBV4-3 to TRBJ2-7, with 8 bases in between that match TRBD1. Material: peripheral blood, obtained 28 days after the second AZD1222 dose. The sequence was collected from an adult who received the AZD1222 COVID-19 vaccine. The CDR3 here reads CASSQEGTGAYEQYF. The base sequence is TGCGCCAGCAGCCAAGAGGGGACAGGAGCCTACGAGCAGTACTTC.